These 27 T cell receptor beta chains were all obtained from the same sample, sequenced in a study of monozygotic twins with cystic fibrosis. Clones were read by immunoSEQ multiplex PCR, and TCRdb kept only the in-frame ones, dropping some. The table lists around 14,000 clones, approximately 98% of them singletons, with 0.41% in the top ten. Sequencing was carried out using blood. The source of these receptors is a girl aged 2 to 9 with cystic fibrosis.

The V and J genes are TRBV20-1 and TRBJ2-3; D remains ambiguous. Per the germline V gene, CDR1 is DFQATT and CDR2 is SNEGSKA (reference sequence). The CDR3 spans 11 residues. Trimming left V 2 bases short and J 5 bases short, with 5 bases between. CDR3 coding DNA: TGCAGTGCTAGAAAGCAAGATACGCAGTATTTT. Translation: CSARKQDTQYF.

This clone was seen a handful of times. The chain links TRBV27 to TRBJ1-5; maybe TRBD1 (5 bases). The CDR3 totals 18 residues. V lost 2 bases and J lost 0, with 17 bases in between. The germline CDR1 and CDR2 sequences are MNHEY and SMNVEV (reference sequence). Here the CDR3 DNA reads TGTGCCAGCAGTTTAAGAGGGCGCAGGGACTATAGCAATCAGCCCCAGCATTTT. It is translated as CASSLRGRRDYSNQPQHF.

The V call is TRBV5-4, the J call TRBJ2-7, with 15 bases lining up with TRBD2. Per germline, CDR1 SGHNT and CDR2 YYREEE (reference sequence). The CDR3 spans 15 residues. With 4 bases clipped from V and 5 bases from J, the junction kept 4 bases outside the gene matches. CDR3 sequence reads: CASSARTSGRDEQYF. The CDR3 bases are TGTGCCAGCAGCGCCCGGACTAGCGGGAGGGACGAGCAGTACTTC.

The V and J genes are TRBV2 and TRBJ1-1; 11 bases map to TRBD1. Germline V gene sequence: CDR1 SNHLY, CDR2 FYNNEI. This CDR3 has 15 residues. V lost 6 bases and J lost 4; bases outside the gene matches: 7. CDR3 sequence reads: CASSFMGQGGTEAFF. The CDR3 DNA sequence: TGTGCCAGCAGCTTTATGGGACAGGGGGGCACTGAAGCTTTCTTT.

The chain employs TRBV5-1 and TRBJ2-1, with a tentative D call TRBD2 (5 bases). Trimming stripped 1 base from V and 0 bases from J, with 14 bases between. The CDR3 spans 17 residues. CDR1 SGHRS and CDR2 YFSETQ come from the germline V gene. The CDR3 loop is CASSLFGPGSSYNEQFF. CDR3 DNA: TGCGCCAGCAGCTTGTTCGGGCCGGGGAGCTCCTACAATGAGCAGTTCTTC.

V usage is TRBV5-4 and J usage is TRBJ2-1; D unresolved. The germline V and J ends were trimmed by 1 base and 0 bases, with 8 bases remaining between them. Germline V gives CDR1 SGHNT, CDR2 YYREEE (reference sequence). This CDR3 is 15 amino acids long. This CDR3 is CASSLRVSSYNEQFF. The DNA of the CDR3 is TGTGCCAGCAGCTTGAGGGTTAGCTCCTACAATGAGCAGTTCTTC.

J is TRBJ2-7 and V is TRBV5-5; 8 bases map to TRBD2. V lost 5 bases, J lost 3 bases, and 16 bases stayed unmatched. This CDR3 region has 17 residues. CDR1 and CDR2 from the germline V gene are SGHKS and YYEKEE (reference sequence). The CDR3 loop reads CASSLPSAGGGSYEQYF. The DNA for the CDR3 is TGTGCCAGCAGTTTACCCTCCGCCGGGGGGGGTAGCTACGAGCAGTACTTC.

This clone appeared a single time. The chain links TRBV2 to TRBJ2-3; weak D call: TRBD2 (5 bases). Trimming took 7 bases from V and 6 from J, leaving 14 bases between them. The germline CDR1 and CDR2 sequences are SNHLY and FYNNEI. CDR3 length: 13 amino acids. In nucleotides, the CDR3 is TGTGCCAGCACCGGACTCAGTCGTGATACGCAGTATTTT. It codes for CASTGLSRDTQYF.

The chain has TRBV5-5 and TRBJ1-5; the D gene is possibly TRBD1 (6 bases). Germline CDR1 and CDR2: SGHKS and YYEKEE (reference sequence). V was shortened by 2 bases and J by 3 bases, with 12 bases between the two germline ends. The CDR3 is made up of 15 amino acids. The DNA of the CDR3 is TGTGCCAGCAGCTTATCCCCAGGGGTCAATCAGCCCCAGCATTTT. This codes for CASSLSPGVNQPQHF.

This clone was seen just once. The chain recombines TRBV7-2 with TRBJ2-5; D may match TRBD1 or TRBD2 (6 bases each). The germline V gene has CDR1 SGHTA and CDR2 FQGNSA. Trimming took 1 base from V and 1 from J, leaving 10 bases between them. This CDR3 contains 15 residues. The DNA of the CDR3 is TGTGCCAGCAGCTTAGTAGGGGGGTTCCAAGAGACCCAGTACTTC. This encodes CASSLVGGFQETQYF.

The rearrangement links TRBV5-1 to TRBJ2-1; 7 bases map to TRBD1. The V gene end was trimmed by 0 bases and the J gene end by 6 bases; junction bases not matched to a gene: 3. Germline loops: CDR1 SGHRS, CDR2 YFSETQ. CDR3 size: 14 residues. The CDR3 DNA reads as TGCGCCAGCAGCTTGGTGGCAGGGGGCAATGAGCAGTTCTTC. This gives the protein CASSLVAGGNEQFF.

The V and J genes are TRBV11-3 and TRBJ1-1; D is unclear. The CDR3 runs 12 residues. Trimming left V 4 bases short and J 5 bases short, with 8 bases between. Germline lookup yields CDR1 SGHNT and CDR2 YENEEA. The CDR3 DNA reads TGTGCCAGCAGCTCGGGAGTTACTGAAGCTTTCTTT. Its translation: CASSSGVTEAFF.

J is TRBJ2-7 and V is TRBV7-2; 8 bases fit TRBD2. CDR3 length equals 15 residues. The J segment lost 4 bases and the V segment lost 3 bases, leaving 8 bases of the junction unmatched. Per the germline V gene, CDR1 is SGHTA and CDR2 is FQGNSA. CDR3 sequence reads: CASSFSGSGLYEQYF. For the CDR3, the DNA is TGTGCCAGCAGCTTCAGCGGGAGCGGTCTTTACGAGCAGTACTTC.

The chain carries TRBV18 and TRBJ1-1; 8 bases agree with TRBD1. This CDR3 region has 15 residues. Losses at the gene ends were 3 bases for V and 0 bases for J; bases not matched to a gene: 3. Germline loops: CDR1 KGHSH, CDR2 LQKENI. The CDR3 DNA reads as TGTGCCAGCTCACCTTGGACAGGGATGAACACTGAAGCTTTCTTT. It specifies CASSPWTGMNTEAFF.

The V and J genes are TRBV6-5 and TRBJ1-5; D unclear. The germline V gene encodes CDR1 MNHEY and CDR2 SVGAGI. V lost 4 bases and J 2 bases, leaving 15 bases between the germline ends. The CDR3 is made up of 16 amino acids. CDR3 amino acids: CASSSLAGSGNQPQHF. CDR3 nucleotides: TGTGCCAGCAGTTCCCTCGCCGGGAGCGGCAATCAGCCCCAGCATTTT.

CDR3 loop: CASSFSLTGIDGYTF. CDR3 DNA sequence: TGTGCCAGCAGTTTCAGTCTGACAGGGATCGATGGCTACACCTTC. The chain carries TRBV6-5 and TRBJ1-2; 7 positions agree with TRBD1. Looked up from germline, CDR1 is MNHEY and CDR2 is SVGAGI. The CDR3 covers 15 residues. J was trimmed by 6 bases and V by 4 bases; bases with no gene match: 11.

This chain connects TRBV19 to TRBJ2-3; 13 nucleotides align to TRBD2. Germline V lookup: CDR1 LNHDA, CDR2 SQIVND (reference sequence). This CDR3 comprises 16 residues. The V and J ends lost 7 bases and 5 bases, in that order; junction bases with no gene match: 9. Here the CDR3 reads CASTLTSGRAGDTQYF. Here the CDR3 DNA reads TGTGCCAGTACCCTAACTAGCGGGAGGGCGGGAGATACGCAGTATTTT.

The genes are TRBV10-3 and TRBJ2-2, with 9 bases aligning to TRBD1. CDR3 length: 16 residues. Germline V gives CDR1 ENHRY, CDR2 SYGVKD. The J segment lost 5 bases and the V segment lost 2 bases, leaving 6 bases of the junction unmatched. The CDR3 DNA reads TGTGCCATCAGTGAGCCATCCGGGACAGGGACCGGGGAGCTGTTTTTT. Protein sequence: CAISEPSGTGTGELFF.

The chain joins TRBV11-2 to TRBJ2-7, with 9 bases aligning to TRBD1. J was trimmed by 2 bases and V by 7 bases; bases with no gene match: 12. CDR1 and CDR2 from the germline V gene are SGHAT and FQNNGV. The length of the CDR3 is 16 residues. The CDR3 region is CASITTGGLLPYEQYF. The CDR3 DNA reads TGTGCCAGCATCACGACAGGGGGACTCCTTCCCTACGAGCAGTACTTC. Variable domain in full (rest from reference TRBV11-2 and TRBJ2-7): EAGVAQSPRYKIIEKRQSVAFWCNPISGHATLYWYQQILGQGPKLLIQFQNNGVVDDSQLPKDRFSAERLKGVDSTLKIQPAKLEDSAVYLCASITTGGLLPYEQYFGPGTRLTVT.

The CDR3 DNA follows: TGTGCCATCAGTGAGTCGGGGACGAACACCGGGGAGCTGTTTTTT. Protein: CAISESGTNTGELFF. The V call is TRBV10-3, the J call TRBJ2-2; the D is unclear. CDR1 and CDR2 (germline): ENHRY, SYGVKD. This CDR3 has 15 residues. V was clipped by 0 bases and J by 0 bases, with 5 bases between them.

CDR3 in amino acids: CASSLEATDTQYF. For the CDR3, the DNA is TGCGCCAGCAGCTTGGAGGCTACAGATACGCAGTATTTT. The V gene is TRBV5-1, the J gene TRBJ2-3; D gene unclear. Germline assignment: CDR1 SGHRS and CDR2 YFSETQ. The CDR3 is made up of 13 amino acids. Trimming pared 0 bases from V and 3 bases from J, leaving 5 bases between.

The chain recombines TRBV13 with TRBJ1-2, with D possibly being TRBD1 (6 bases). Germline V CDR1 and CDR2: PRHDT, FYEKMQ (reference sequence). V was cut by 5 bases and J by 8 bases, with 18 bases left in between. The CDR3 extends over 14 amino acids. The CDR3 protein is CASSPDSKRGGYTF. The CDR3 DNA is TGTGCCAGCAGCCCCGATTCGAAGAGGGGGGGCTACACCTTC.

J is TRBJ1-1 and V is TRBV19, with D uncertain. Germline CDR1 reads LNHDA; CDR2 reads SQIVND (reference sequence). The V end lost 1 base, the J end lost 3 bases, and 9 bases lay between the germline ends. This CDR3 spans 14 amino acids. CDR3 sequence reads: CASSIGEWYTEAFF. Here the CDR3 DNA reads TGTGCCAGTAGTATAGGAGAGTGGTACACTGAAGCTTTCTTT.

This clone has only one observation. This chain connects TRBV19 to TRBJ2-2; D not certain. The germline gives CDR1 LNHDA, CDR2 SQIVND (reference sequence). V lost 1 base and J 1 base, leaving 7 bases between the germline ends. This CDR3 spans 15 amino acids. DNA of the CDR3: TGTGCCAGTAGTATAGGCCCGGGGAACACCGGGGAGCTGTTTTTT. Encoded protein: CASSIGPGNTGELFF.

The V gene is TRBV4-2, the J gene TRBJ2-1, with D perhaps matching TRBD2 (6 bases). The V end was cut by 4 bases, the J end by 4 bases, with 14 bases between. This CDR3 has 15 amino acids. CDR1 LGHNA and CDR2 YNFKEQ come from the germline V gene. The CDR3 reads CASSLTGTSYNEQFF. CDR3 sequence (DNA): TGTGCCAGCAGCCTCACCGGGACTTCGTACAATGAGCAGTTCTTC.

V gene TRBV19 combines with J gene TRBJ2-3; possible D gene TRBD2, 6 bases. V shed 7 bases and J shed 0 bases, with 11 bases lying between them. Germline V gene lookup returns CDR1 LNHDA and CDR2 SQIVND (reference sequence). The CDR3 is 14 amino acids. DNA for the CDR3: TGTGCCAGTACCATCGGGGGAAGCACAGATACGCAGTATTTT. Its protein product is CASTIGGSTDTQYF.

J is TRBJ2-7 and V is TRBV6-6, with D maybe TRBD1 (7 bases). The CDR3 covers 14 residues. V gave up 4 bases and J gave up 2 bases, with 12 bases separating them. Germline CDR1 reads MNHNY; CDR2 reads SVGAGI (reference sequence). Here the CDR3 DNA reads TGTGCCAGCAGTTTCCAGGGGGGAACCTACGAGCAGTACTTC. It is translated as CASSFQGGTYEQYF.